This T cell receptor beta chain was found in a study of blood T cell repertoires in COVID-19 (dated by TCRdb to 2019 to 2021). Looking at the study overall: Collaborator samples came from the United States, Italy and Spain and covered acute and convalescent phases of COVID-19. The material from the prospective study consisted of cDNA or gDNA derived from T cells, B-cell-depleted T cells, or PBMCs. The dataset comprised deeply sampled blood TCRbeta repertoires from subjects exposed to, actively infected with, or recovered from COVID-19. A freely available public database, intended as a resource for researchers studying the immune response to SARS-CoV-2, is where the repertoires were released. The samples were drawn from the first 160 participants of the ongoing ImmuneRACE study and from 1,254 subjects provided by 6 global collaborators. A de-identified subject ID, COVID-19 status, age in years and sex were almost always included in the sample metadata. Where HLA class I and class II types were available, the types were taken from metadata supplied by the sample provider, not from assay-based typing.

Overall study results and their limits: The quantity of clinical and demographic metadata differed by source and by participant and was supplied without curation.

TCRbeta CDR3 regions were amplified from genomic DNA using the immunoSEQ Assay, a bias-controlled multiplex PCR. The original pipeline was this. The number of nucleated cells in each sample was estimated from the amplification of reference gene primers within the assay. To quantify the absolute abundance of each unique TCRbeta CDR3 rearrangement, sequence reads were collapsed and filtered. Productive Simpson clonality was computed per sample as the square root of Simpson's diversity index over productive rearrangements. Here the immuneACCESS table is served through TCRdb, limited to in-frame sequences with V and J called. Missing clones are a known gap in these copies; in checked studies unresolved V genes cover under half, and the rest lacks a known reason. D and trimming were read from the DNA, whereas the V and J calls and clone size are those reported in that table. This sample lists almost 55,000 clones; 90% were detected once. Just under 8.5% of the sample is in the top ten clones.

As concerns this clone: The clone's antigen remains unknown. Per-nucleotide qualities are absent, and no much larger clonotype sits a single base away.

The collaborating institutions used their own protocols to collect whole blood in K2EDTA tubes. Collaborator samples were shipped for TCRbeta analysis as frozen whole blood, isolated PBMCs, or DNA extracted from either sample type. The germline V gene supplies CDR1 SGHRS and CDR2 YFSETQ. The CDR3 starts with the cysteine, ends with the phenylalanine, and has 12 residues. The CDR3 DNA has 36 bases and is translated from base 1. V and J are truncated by 2 bases and 8 bases respectively, leaving an intervening sequence of 5 bases. What was sequenced was peripheral blood. The chain was built from TRBV5-1 and TRBJ1-6; there is no confident call for the D gene. This clonotype was sampled from a woman in her thirties or forties with active COVID-19. The encoded CDR3 is CASSFQDSPLHF. Read as DNA, the sequence is TGCGCCAGCAGCTTTCAGGATTCACCCCTCCACTTT.